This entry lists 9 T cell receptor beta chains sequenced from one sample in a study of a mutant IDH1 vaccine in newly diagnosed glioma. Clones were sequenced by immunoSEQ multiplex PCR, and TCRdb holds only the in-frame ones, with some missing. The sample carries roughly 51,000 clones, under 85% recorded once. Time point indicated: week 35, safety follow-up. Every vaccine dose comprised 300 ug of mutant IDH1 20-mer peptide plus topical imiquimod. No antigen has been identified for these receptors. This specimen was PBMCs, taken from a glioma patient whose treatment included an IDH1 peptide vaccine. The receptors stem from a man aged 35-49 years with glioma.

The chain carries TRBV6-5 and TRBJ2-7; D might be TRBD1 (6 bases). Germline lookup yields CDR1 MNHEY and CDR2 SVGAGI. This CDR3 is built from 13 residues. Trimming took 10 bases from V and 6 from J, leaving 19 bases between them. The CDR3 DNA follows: TGTGCCACCGCACAGGGCAGTAAGGGCGAGCAGTACTTC. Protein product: CATAQGSKGEQYF.

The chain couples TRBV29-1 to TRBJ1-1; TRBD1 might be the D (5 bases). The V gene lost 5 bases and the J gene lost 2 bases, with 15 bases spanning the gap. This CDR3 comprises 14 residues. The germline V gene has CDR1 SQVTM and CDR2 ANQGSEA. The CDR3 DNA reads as TGCAGCGTTCTGCCCTTGGGACGTAACACTGAAGCTTTCTTT. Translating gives CSVLPLGRNTEAFF. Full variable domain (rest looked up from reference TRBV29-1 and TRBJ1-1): SAVISQKPSRDICQRGTSLTIQCQVDSQVTMMFWYRQQPGQSLTLIATANQGSEATYESGFVIDKFPISRPNLTFSTLTVSNMSPEDSSIYLCSVLPLGRNTEAFFGQGTRLTVV.

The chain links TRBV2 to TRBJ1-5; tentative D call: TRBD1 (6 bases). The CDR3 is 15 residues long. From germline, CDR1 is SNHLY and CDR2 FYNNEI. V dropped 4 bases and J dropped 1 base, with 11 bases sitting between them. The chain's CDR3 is CASSGRGGSNQPQHF. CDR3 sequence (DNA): TGTGCCAGCAGTGGAAGGGGGGGGAGCAATCAGCCCCAGCATTTT.

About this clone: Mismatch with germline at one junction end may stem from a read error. The CDR3 DNA reads as TGCAGCGTCCCCCTTGACAGCCAGGTGGTGGTCTTT. This codes for CSVPLDSQVVVF. The V and J genes are TRBV29-1 and TRBJ1-1, with D tentatively TRBD1 (5 bases). In germline, CDR1 is SQVTM, CDR2 ANQGSEA. CDR3 size: 12 residues.

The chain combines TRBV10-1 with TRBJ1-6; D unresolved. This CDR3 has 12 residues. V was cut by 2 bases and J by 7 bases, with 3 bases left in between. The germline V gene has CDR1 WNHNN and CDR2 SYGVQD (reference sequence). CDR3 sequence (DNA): TGCGCCAGCAGTGAGGGGAATTCACCCCTCCACTTT. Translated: CASSEGNSPLHF.

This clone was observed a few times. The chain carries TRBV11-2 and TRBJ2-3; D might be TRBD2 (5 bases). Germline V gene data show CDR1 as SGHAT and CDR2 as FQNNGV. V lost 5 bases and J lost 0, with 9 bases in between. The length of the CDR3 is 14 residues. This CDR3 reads CASSTGYSTDTQYF. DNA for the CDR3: TGTGCCAGCAGCACGGGGTATAGCACAGATACGCAGTATTTT.

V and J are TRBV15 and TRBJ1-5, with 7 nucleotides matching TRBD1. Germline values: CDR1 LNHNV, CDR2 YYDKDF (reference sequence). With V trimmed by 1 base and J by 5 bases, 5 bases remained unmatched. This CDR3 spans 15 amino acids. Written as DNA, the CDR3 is TGTGCCACCAGCAGAGTTGGACAGGTCTATCAGCCCCAGCATTTT. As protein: CATSRVGQVYQPQHF.

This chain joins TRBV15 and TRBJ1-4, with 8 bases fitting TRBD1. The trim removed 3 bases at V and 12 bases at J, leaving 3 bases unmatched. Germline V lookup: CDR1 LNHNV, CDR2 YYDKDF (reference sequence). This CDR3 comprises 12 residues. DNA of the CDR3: TGTGCCACCAGCAGGTTGACAGGGGAACTGTTTTTT. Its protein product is CATSRLTGELFF.

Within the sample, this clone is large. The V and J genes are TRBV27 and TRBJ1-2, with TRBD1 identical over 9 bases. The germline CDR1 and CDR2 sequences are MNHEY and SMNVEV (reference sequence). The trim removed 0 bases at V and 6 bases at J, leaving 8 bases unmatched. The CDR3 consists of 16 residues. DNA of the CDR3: TGTGCCAGCAGTTTATCCATCGACAGGGGGGTGCATGGCTACACCTTC. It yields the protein CASSLSIDRGVHGYTF.